Listed below are T cell receptor beta chains from one sample, sequenced in a study of CD8 T cells in Susac syndrome. TCRdb recomputed calls from the immunoSEQ multiplex PCR reads with MiXCR, one row per CDR3 protein. This sample has roughly 400,000 distinct CDR3 sequences, with about 85% found just once. Sequenced material: CD8+ T cells from PBMCs. The receptors were sampled from a human donor with multiple sclerosis. Each CDR3 is given with its conserved first and last residue. A D gene is named only where the DNA matches it firmly. Clone sizes are given selectively: once, few, many, or a class where the clone is expanded.

cdr3_nt cdr3_aa d_call v_call cdr3_length j_call clone_size
TGTGCCAGCTCACCGATACTTCCGGGACAGGGATTCACTGAAGCTTTCTTT CASSPILPGQGFTEAFF TRBD1 TRBV18 17 TRBJ1-1 .
TGCGCCAGCAGCTTGGAGTACGACGGTAACTATGGCTACACCTTC CASSLEYDGNYGYTF . TRBV5-1 15 TRBJ1-2 few
TGCGCCAGCAGCCTACGGGTTTATCAGCCCCAGCATTTT CASSLRVYQPQHF . TRBV4-1 13 TRBJ1-5 .
TGTGCCAGCAGGACCCCCCTCACTAGGTACTACTACGAGCAGTACTTC CASRTPLTRYYYEQYF . TRBV2 16 TRBJ2-7 .
TGTGCCAGCAGCCACGGACTAGCGGACCGAGGGCCCGGGGAGCTGTTTTTT CASSHGLADRGPGELFF TRBD2 TRBV9 17 TRBJ2-2 .
TGTGCCAGCAGCCAATACAGCCAAGAGACCCAGTACTTC CASSQYSQETQYF . TRBV14 13 TRBJ2-5 few
TGTGCCAGCGCGAGGACGGGGACCGGGGAGCTGTTTTTT CASARTGTGELFF . TRBV7-9 13 TRBJ2-2 .
TGTGCCAGTAGTCGAGATAGAGCGGGAGGGCCGGTAGTTGACACCGGGGAGCTGTTTTTT CASSRDRAGGPVVDTGELFF TRBD2 TRBV19 20 TRBJ2-2 once
TGTGCCAGCAGCTTAGTCCAGGGAGCCAAAGAGACCCAGTACTTC CASSLVQGAKETQYF . TRBV7-2 15 TRBJ2-5 .
TGCGCCAGCATGGGAGGAGAGGCCCGGCCCCACACCGGGGAGCTGTTTTTT CASMGGEARPHTGELFF . TRBV5-1 17 TRBJ2-2 .
TGTGCCTGGGCCTGGGGGTATAACACTGAAGCTTTCTTT CAWAWGYNTEAFF . TRBV30 13 TRBJ1-1 .
TGCAGCGTCAGTCAGGGCGCGGCGGGGGAGCAGTACTTC CSVSQGAAGEQYF . TRBV29-1 13 TRBJ2-7 .
TGTGCCAGCAGCCAGGGATCAGCCTCCTATGGCTACACCTTC CASSQGSASYGYTF . TRBV4-2 14 TRBJ1-2 .
TGTGCCAGTGAATCGAGACCGACAGGGGAAAACTATGGCTACACCTTC CASESRPTGENYGYTF TRBD1 TRBV19 16 TRBJ1-2 .
TGTGCCAGCAGTGCATACGTACTTGGGATTACGCAGTATTTT CASSAYVLGITQYF . TRBV6-1 14 TRBJ2-3 .
TGTGCCAGCAGCTGGCCACGTCAGGGGGCGCAAACTGAAGCTTTCTTT CASSWPRQGAQTEAFF TRBD1 TRBV6-1 16 TRBJ1-1 few
TGTGCCAGCAGCGTAGCTGGGACAGGGGACTACAATGAGCAGTTCTTC CASSVAGTGDYNEQFF TRBD1 TRBV9 16 TRBJ2-1 .
TGTGCCAGCAGTCACCGGGACTACCGGGAAGAGACCCAGTACTTC CASSHRDYREETQYF TRBD2 TRBV6-5 15 TRBJ2-5 .
TGTGCCGCGAGGGGGGCCGACACCGGGGAGCTGTTTTTT CAARGADTGELFF . TRBV7-9 13 TRBJ2-2 .
TGTGCCAGCAGCTCACTGGGACTAGCGGGGCAAGAGACCCAGTACTTC CASSSLGLAGQETQYF TRBD2 TRBV11-2 16 TRBJ2-5 .
TGTGCCTGGAGCGGACAGGAGGGGCAGTTCTTC CAWSGQEGQFF . TRBV30 11 TRBJ2-1 .
TGTGCCAGCAGCTTGCAGGGCGAGCAGTACTTC CASSLQGEQYF . TRBV5-4 11 TRBJ2-7 .
TGTGCCTGGAGGGGACTAGCGGGAGGACCCTACGAGCAGTACTTC CAWRGLAGGPYEQYF TRBD2 TRBV30 15 TRBJ2-7 .
TGTGCCAGCAGTTATAATCCCCTACAGGACACTGAAGCTTTCTTT CASSYNPLQDTEAFF . TRBV6-5 15 TRBJ1-1 few
TGTGCCAGCAGTGAAGCGCGGGCGGGGAGCTACGAGCAGTACTTC CASSEARAGSYEQYF . TRBV6-1 15 TRBJ2-7 few
TGCGCCAGCAGCCAAGGGGTCGCTCAGCCCCAGCATTTT CASSQGVAQPQHF . TRBV4-1 13 TRBJ1-5 .
TGCAGCGTCACCGTTCAGGGCACTGAAGCTTTCTTT CSVTVQGTEAFF . TRBV29-1 12 TRBJ1-1 .
TGCAGTACTAGGATGATTGGGATTGGGGAGACCCAGTACTTC CSTRMIGIGETQYF . TRBV20-1 14 TRBJ2-5 .
TGTGCCAGCAGCCCATCCTGGGACAGTACAAACACTGAAGCTTTCTTT CASSPSWDSTNTEAFF TRBD1 TRBV13 16 TRBJ1-1 .
TGTGCCTGGCGGGAGGGTTGGTCACCCCTCCACTTT CAWREGWSPLHF . TRBV30 12 TRBJ1-6 .
TGCAGTGCTAGCAACCGGGACACTCTTCCTCCTAACTATGGCTACACCTTC CSASNRDTLPPNYGYTF . TRBV20-1 17 TRBJ1-2 .
TGTGCCAGCAGCTCGGGACCGCAGATCTACGAGCAGTACTTC CASSSGPQIYEQYF . TRBV5-4 14 TRBJ2-7 once
TGTGCCAGCAGTGAAGTATCGGACAGGGGGCGGTTAGGCTACACCTTC CASSEVSDRGRLGYTF TRBD1 TRBV2 16 TRBJ1-2 .
TGTGCCAGCAGCCCCCCAGGAGTGAATGAGCAGTTCTTC CASSPPGVNEQFF . TRBV7-9 13 TRBJ2-1 .
TGCGCCAGCAGCTTGGATCCGGGACAGATCTATGGCTACACCTTC CASSLDPGQIYGYTF TRBD1 TRBV5-1 15 TRBJ1-2 .
TGTGCCAGCAGCTTAGTCCTTGGGGGCAGGACTGAAGCTTTCTTT CASSLVLGGRTEAFF . TRBV7-2 15 TRBJ1-1 .
TGTGCCAGCAGTTACCTGCAGGGGGCCGCAGATACGCAGTATTTT CASSYLQGAADTQYF TRBD1 TRBV6-5 15 TRBJ2-3 .
TGCAGTGCTAGAGATCTGCTAGCGGGAGGGCCCGGGTTCTTC CSARDLLAGGPGFF TRBD2 TRBV20-1 14 TRBJ2-1 .
TGCGCCAGCAGCCAATGGGGACAGGGAAACACTGAAGCTTTCTTT CASSQWGQGNTEAFF TRBD1 TRBV4-1 15 TRBJ1-1 once
TGCAGCGTTGAAGATTCTACGGGAAAGAGCTACGAGCAGTACTTC CSVEDSTGKSYEQYF . TRBV29-1 15 TRBJ2-7 .
TGTGCCAGCACTGGAACTTTTAGCAATCAGCCCCAGCATTTT CASTGTFSNQPQHF . TRBV6-1 14 TRBJ1-5 .
TGTGCCAGCAGTGAAGAAAGCGAGGGTAAAGTCTTTGAGCAGTTCTTC CASSEESEGKVFEQFF . TRBV2 16 TRBJ2-1 .
TGCGCCAGCAGCCAAGATCTTGGAAGCAGGGTATTTTATGGCTACACCTTC CASSQDLGSRVFYGYTF . TRBV4-1 17 TRBJ1-2 .
TGCGCCAGCAGTTCAGACGTTCCCTACAATGAGCAGTTCTTC CASSSDVPYNEQFF . TRBV10-1 14 TRBJ2-1 .
TGCGCCAGCAGCCAGACCTTGACAGGGCTCGACGAGCAGTACTTC CASSQTLTGLDEQYF TRBD1 TRBV4-1 15 TRBJ2-7 .
TGTGCCTGGAGTGTACCGGAGATTGAGCAGTTCTTC CAWSVPEIEQFF . TRBV30 12 TRBJ2-1 .
TGTGCCAGCACCCTCGGGGGGGGCTATGGCTACACCTTC CASTLGGGYGYTF . TRBV6-6 13 TRBJ1-2 .